This T cell receptor beta chain was obtained from a study of blood T cells in healthy people across ages. The CDR3 extends over 13 amino acids. With 6 bases removed from V and 4 bases from J, the gap between germline ends came to 12 bases. This clonotype was seen more than once but under ten times. Together with a sample-barcoded 5' primer, a J-beta primer mix was included in a second PCR lasting about 6 to 11 cycles. The authors tagged each cDNA molecule using a template-switch adaptor with 12 random nucleotides. TCRdb redid the calling of the 5' RACE reads with MiXCR, one entry per CDR3 protein. The sample consists of some 1.1 million distinct CDR3 sequences, 35% to 40% of them appearing once.

The source is a man younger than 30 in good health. The chain couples TRBV12-3 or TRBV12-4 to TRBJ1-1; TRBD1 is a possible D gene (5 bases). Sequenced input: blood. CDR3 loop: CASSSGRSTEAFF. DNA of the CDR3: TGTGCCAGCAGCTCGGGGCGTTCCACTGAAGCTTTCTTT.